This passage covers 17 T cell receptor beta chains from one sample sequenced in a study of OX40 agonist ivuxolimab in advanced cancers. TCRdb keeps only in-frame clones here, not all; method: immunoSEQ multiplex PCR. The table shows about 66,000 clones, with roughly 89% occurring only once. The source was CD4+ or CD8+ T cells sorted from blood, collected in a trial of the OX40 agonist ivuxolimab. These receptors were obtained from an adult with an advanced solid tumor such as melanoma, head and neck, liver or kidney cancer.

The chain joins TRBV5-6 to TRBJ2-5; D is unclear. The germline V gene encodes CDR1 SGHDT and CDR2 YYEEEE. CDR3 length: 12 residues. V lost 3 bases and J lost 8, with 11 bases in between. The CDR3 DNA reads TGTGCCAGCAGCTGGGAAGAAGGAACCCAGTACTTC. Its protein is CASSWEEGTQYF.

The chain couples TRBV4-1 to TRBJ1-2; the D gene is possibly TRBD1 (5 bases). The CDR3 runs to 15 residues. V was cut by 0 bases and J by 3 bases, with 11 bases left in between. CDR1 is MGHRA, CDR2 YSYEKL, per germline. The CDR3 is CASSQERGADYGYTF. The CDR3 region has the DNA TGCGCCAGCAGCCAAGAAAGGGGAGCTGACTATGGCTACACCTTC.

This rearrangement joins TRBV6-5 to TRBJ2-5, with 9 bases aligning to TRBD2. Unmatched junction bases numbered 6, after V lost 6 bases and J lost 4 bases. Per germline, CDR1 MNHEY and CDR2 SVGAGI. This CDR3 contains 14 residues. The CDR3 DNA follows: TGTGCCAGCAGCCCGGGACTAGCTGGAGAGACCCAGTACTTC. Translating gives CASSPGLAGETQYF.

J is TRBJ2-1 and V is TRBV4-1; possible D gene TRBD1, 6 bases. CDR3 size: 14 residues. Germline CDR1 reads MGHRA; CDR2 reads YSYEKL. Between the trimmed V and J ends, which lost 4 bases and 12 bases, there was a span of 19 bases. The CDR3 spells CASSLGQRLNRQFF. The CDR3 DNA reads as TGCGCCAGCAGCCTTGGACAGAGACTAAACCGGCAGTTCTTC.

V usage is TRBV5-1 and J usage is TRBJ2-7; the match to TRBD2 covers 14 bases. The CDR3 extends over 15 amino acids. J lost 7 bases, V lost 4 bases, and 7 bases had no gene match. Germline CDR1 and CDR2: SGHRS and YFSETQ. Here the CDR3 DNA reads TGCGCCAGCAGCACCCCGGGACTAGCGGGAGAAGAGCAGTACTTC. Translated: CASSTPGLAGEEQYF.

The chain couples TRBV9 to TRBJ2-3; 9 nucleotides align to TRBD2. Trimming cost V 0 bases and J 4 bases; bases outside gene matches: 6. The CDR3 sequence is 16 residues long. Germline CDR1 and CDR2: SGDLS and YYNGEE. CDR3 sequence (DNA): TGTGCCAGCAGCGTAGAGGTTATAGCGGGAGCAGATACGCAGTATTTT. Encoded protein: CASSVEVIAGADTQYF.

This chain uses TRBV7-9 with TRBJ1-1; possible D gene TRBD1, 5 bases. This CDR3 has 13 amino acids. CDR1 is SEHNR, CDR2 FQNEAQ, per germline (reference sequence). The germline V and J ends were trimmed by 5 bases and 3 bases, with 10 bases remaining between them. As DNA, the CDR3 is TGTGCCAGCAGCAACCGGGACCACACTGAAGCTTTCTTT. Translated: CASSNRDHTEAFF.

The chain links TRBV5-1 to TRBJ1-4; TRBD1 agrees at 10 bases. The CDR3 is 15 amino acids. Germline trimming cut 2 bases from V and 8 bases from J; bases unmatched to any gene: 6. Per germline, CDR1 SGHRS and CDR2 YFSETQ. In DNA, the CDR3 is TGCGCCAGCAGCTTTCGGACAGGGGGTGCAGAAAAACTGTTTTTT. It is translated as CASSFRTGGAEKLFF.

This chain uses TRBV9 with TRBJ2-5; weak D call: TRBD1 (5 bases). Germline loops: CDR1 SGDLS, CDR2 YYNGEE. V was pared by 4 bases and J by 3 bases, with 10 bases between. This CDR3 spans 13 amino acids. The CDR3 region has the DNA TGTGCCAGCAGCCCCAGGGTTGAAGAGACCCAGTACTTC. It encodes CASSPRVEETQYF. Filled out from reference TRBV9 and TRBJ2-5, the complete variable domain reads DSGVTQTPKHLITATGQRVTLRCSPRSGDLSVYWYQQSLDQGLQFLIQYYNGEERAKGNILERFSAQQFPDLHSELNLSSLELGDSALYFCASSPRVEETQYFGPGTRLLVL.

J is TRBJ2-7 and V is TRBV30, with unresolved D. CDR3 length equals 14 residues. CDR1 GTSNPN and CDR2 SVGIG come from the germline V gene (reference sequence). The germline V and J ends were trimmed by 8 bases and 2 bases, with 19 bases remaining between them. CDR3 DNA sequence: TGTGCCGCTAAAACGGACCGCTCCCCCTACGAGCAGTACTTC. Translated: CAAKTDRSPYEQYF.

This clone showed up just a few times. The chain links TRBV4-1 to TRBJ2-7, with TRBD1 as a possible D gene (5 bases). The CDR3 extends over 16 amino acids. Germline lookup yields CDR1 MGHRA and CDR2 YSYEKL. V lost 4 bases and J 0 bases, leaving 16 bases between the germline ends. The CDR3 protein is CASSRFQGDSSYEQYF. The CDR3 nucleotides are TGCGCCAGCAGCCGATTCCAAGGGGATAGCTCCTACGAGCAGTACTTC.

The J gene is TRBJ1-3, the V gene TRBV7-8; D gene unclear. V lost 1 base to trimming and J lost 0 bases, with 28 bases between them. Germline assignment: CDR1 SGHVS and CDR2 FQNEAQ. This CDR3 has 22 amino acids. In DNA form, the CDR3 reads TGTGCCAGCAGCTTAGTATCGGCAGCCGGGCGGTCAGATTTCTACTCTGGAAACACCATATATTTT. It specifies CASSLVSAAGRSDFYSGNTIYF.

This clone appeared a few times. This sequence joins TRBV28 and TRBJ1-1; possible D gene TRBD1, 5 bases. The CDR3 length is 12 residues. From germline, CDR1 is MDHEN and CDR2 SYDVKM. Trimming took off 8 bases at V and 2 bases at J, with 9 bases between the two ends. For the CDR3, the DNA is TGTGCCAGCGACGACAGTAACACTGAAGCTTTCTTT. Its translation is CASDDSNTEAFF.

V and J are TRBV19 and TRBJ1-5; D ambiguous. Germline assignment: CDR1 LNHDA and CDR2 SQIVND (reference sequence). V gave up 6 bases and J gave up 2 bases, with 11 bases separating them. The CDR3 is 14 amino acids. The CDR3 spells CASRPDQGNQPQHF. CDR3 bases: TGTGCCAGTAGACCGGACCAGGGCAATCAGCCCCAGCATTTT. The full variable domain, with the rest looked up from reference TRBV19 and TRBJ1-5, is DGGITQSPKYLFRKEGQNVTLSCEQNLNHDAMYWYRQDPGQGLRLIYYSQIVNDFQKGDIAEGYSVSREKKESFPLTVTSAQKNPTAFYLCASRPDQGNQPQHFGDGTRLSIL.

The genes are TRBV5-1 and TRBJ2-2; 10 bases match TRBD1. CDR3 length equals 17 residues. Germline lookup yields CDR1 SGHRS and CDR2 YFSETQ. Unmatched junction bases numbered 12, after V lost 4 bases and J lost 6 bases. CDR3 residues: CASSLLPGQGFAGELFF. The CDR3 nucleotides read TGCGCCAGCAGCCTACTACCGGGACAGGGGTTCGCCGGGGAGCTGTTTTTT.

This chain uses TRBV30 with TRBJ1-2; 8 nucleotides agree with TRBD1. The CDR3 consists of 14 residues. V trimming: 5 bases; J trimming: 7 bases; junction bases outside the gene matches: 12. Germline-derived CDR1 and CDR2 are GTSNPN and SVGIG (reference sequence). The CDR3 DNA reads TGTGCCTGGGATCGCGGACAGGGCATTGGTGGCTACACCTTC. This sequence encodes CAWDRGQGIGGYTF.

CDR3 coding DNA: TGCGCCAGCAGCCAAGATTCAGCTAATGAAAAACTGTTTTTT. This gives the protein CASSQDSANEKLFF. This chain uses TRBV4-1 with TRBJ1-4; D is unresolved. Trimming took 0 bases from V and 3 from J, leaving 5 bases between them. The CDR3 loop spans 14 amino acids. The V gene's germline CDR1 is MGHRA and CDR2 YSYEKL.